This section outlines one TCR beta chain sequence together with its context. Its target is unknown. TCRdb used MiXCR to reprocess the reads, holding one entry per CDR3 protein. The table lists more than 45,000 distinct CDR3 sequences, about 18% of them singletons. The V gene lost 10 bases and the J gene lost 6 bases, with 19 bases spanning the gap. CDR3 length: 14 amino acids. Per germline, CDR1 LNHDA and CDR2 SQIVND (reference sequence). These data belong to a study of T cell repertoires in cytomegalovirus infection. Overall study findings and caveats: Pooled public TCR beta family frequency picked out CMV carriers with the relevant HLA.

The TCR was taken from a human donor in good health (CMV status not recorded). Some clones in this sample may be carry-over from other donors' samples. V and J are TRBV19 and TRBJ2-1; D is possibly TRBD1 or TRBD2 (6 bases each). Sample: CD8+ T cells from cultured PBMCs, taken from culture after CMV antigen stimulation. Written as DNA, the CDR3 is TGTGCCACCGCTCGGGCCGGGGGCGCCAATGAGCAGTTCTTC. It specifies CATARAGGANEQFF.